The 8 T cell receptor beta chains presented below share a single source sample, sequenced in a study of technical replicates of blood from a handful of donors. Clones were read by immunoSEQ multiplex PCR, and TCRdb kept only the in-frame ones, dropping some. The sample consists of 84,000 or so clones, roughly 97% of them appearing once. The sample taken for sequencing was T cells isolated from PBMCs. The receptors stem from a human donor in good health.

The chain employs TRBV16 and TRBJ1-1, with a tentative D call TRBD1 (5 bases). V lost 4 bases and J 5 bases, leaving 14 bases between the germline ends. The CDR3 runs 14 residues. Germline V gives CDR1 KGHSY, CDR2 FQNENV. The CDR3 here is CASSPLGGETEAFF. The CDR3 bases are TGTGCCAGCAGCCCCCTGGGAGGGGAAACTGAAGCTTTCTTT. Full variable domain (outside the CDR3, taken from reference TRBV16 and TRBJ1-1): GEEVAQTPKHLVRGEGQKAKLYCAPIKGHSYVFWYQQVLKNEFKFLISFQNENVFDETGMPKERFSAKCLPNSPCSLEIQATKLEDSAVYFCASSPLGGETEAFFGQGTRLTVV.

The CDR3: CASSYSLTGGSEKLFF. DNA for the CDR3: TGTGCCAGCAGTTACTCTTTAACAGGGGGCTCTGAAAAACTGTTTTTT. The chain joins TRBV6-5 to TRBJ1-4; TRBD1 agrees at 9 bases. The CDR3 spans 16 residues. Germline V gene data show CDR1 as MNHEY and CDR2 as SVGAGI. J was trimmed by 7 bases and V by 0 bases; bases with no gene match: 6.

This chain joins TRBV10-1 and TRBJ2-7; 9 bases fit TRBD2. CDR3 length: 13 residues. The germline CDR1 and CDR2 sequences are WNHNN and SYGVQD (reference sequence). The trim removed 2 bases at V and 9 bases at J, leaving 5 bases unmatched. The CDR3 loop reads CASSEDVAGVQYF. The CDR3 bases are TGCGCCAGCAGTGAGGATGTAGCGGGAGTGCAGTACTTC.

This sequence joins TRBV25-1 and TRBJ1-1, with 7 bases identical to TRBD1. After removal of 1 base from V and 2 bases from J, the junction contained 10 bases not matched to a gene. The CDR3 length is 17 residues. Germline CDR1 reads MGHDK; CDR2 reads SYGVNS. CDR3 loop: CASSESQGQGGNTEAFF. CDR3 nucleotides: TGTGCCAGCAGTGAATCGCAGGGCCAGGGGGGAAACACTGAAGCTTTCTTT.

The genes are TRBV19 and TRBJ1-1; 8 bases align to TRBD1. V lost 1 base and J lost 8; bases outside the gene matches: 3. Germline CDR1 reads LNHDA; CDR2 reads SQIVND (reference sequence). The CDR3 has 13 residues. CDR3: CASSIGRQGEAFF. DNA of the CDR3: TGTGCCAGTAGTATAGGACGACAGGGGGAAGCTTTCTTT.

CDR3 sequence (DNA): TGTGCCAGCAGTTTGCAGGGGGAGGACGAGCAGTACTTC. As protein: CASSLQGEDEQYF. This chain links TRBV28 with TRBJ2-7, with D possibly being TRBD1 (7 bases). The V and J ends lost 3 bases and 5 bases respectively, with 11 bases between them. This CDR3 region has 13 residues. Per germline, CDR1 MDHEN and CDR2 SYDVKM.

The genes are TRBV5-4 and TRBJ2-7, with 7 bases aligning to TRBD1. The CDR3 has 14 residues. Germline V lookup: CDR1 SGHNT, CDR2 YYREEE (reference sequence). J gave up 2 bases and V 1 base, and 3 bases lay outside the gene matches. CDR3 sequence (DNA): TGTGCCAGCAGCTTGCCGGGACAGACCTACGAGCAGTACTTC. Translating it yields CASSLPGQTYEQYF.

This sequence joins TRBV11-1 and TRBJ2-1, with TRBD2 matching over 7 bases. Germline CDR1 is SGHAT and CDR2 is FQDESV (reference sequence). The CDR3 covers 16 residues. The V gene end was trimmed by 5 bases and the J gene end by 3 bases; junction bases not matched to a gene: 10. CDR3 DNA sequence: TGTGCCAGCAGCCAAATCCAAGGACTAGTCTACAATGAGCAGTTCTTC. This sequence encodes CASSQIQGLVYNEQFF.